Sequencing of this T cell receptor beta chain was carried out in a study of regulatory T cells in long-lasting Graves disease. About the research overall: Graves' patients (newly diagnosed) had been on antithyroid drugs under 3 months.

This clonotype occurred many times. Arm-PCR of CDR3 regions with iRepertoire HTBI primers generated TCR beta libraries. TCRdb itself ran the multiplex PCR reads through MiXCR, one entry per CDR3 protein. The sample includes more than 400,000 distinct CDR3 sequences, about 16% of them seen just once. The CDR3 spans 13 residues. V gave up 1 base and J gave up 7 bases, with 8 bases separating them. Germline values: CDR1 SGHNT, CDR2 YENEEA. The time point was: newly diagnosed GD, antithyroid drugs for less than 3 months. The TCR library was made from RNA extracted from PBMCs. These records were also assigned to another study, of T cells in Graves' hyperthyroidism and ophthalmopathy. This second report adds: Stable hyperthyroidism and ophthalmopathy were separated using 13 V-J signatures.

The V call is TRBV11-3, the J call TRBJ2-1; D call uncertain. This material consisted of peripheral blood mononuclear cells (PBMCs), taken at new diagnosis, from a patient treated with antithyroid drugs. The origin of this receptor is a man aged 40-49 years with Graves disease. CDR3 protein: CASSLVMQNEQFF. CDR3 nucleotides: TGTGCCAGCAGCTTAGTCATGCAGAATGAGCAGTTCTTC.